The source of this T cell receptor (beta chain) is a study of blood T cells in healthy people across ages. Notes on the study in general: Older age went with lower TCR beta diversity per million T cells, in a roughly linear way. Naive T cell percentage showed a strong correlation with TCR beta diversity.

The CDR3 sequence is 13 residues long. CDR1 is MGHRA, CDR2 YSYEKL, per germline. V was cut by 2 bases and J by 7 bases, with 8 bases left in between. A J-beta primer mix and a sample-barcoded 5' primer were used in a second PCR of roughly 6 to 11 cycles. Using its own MiXCR run on the 5' RACE reads, TCRdb lists one record per CDR3 protein. This table holds about 650,000 distinct CDR3 sequences, roughly half found once. Notes on this clonotype: Its matching antigen is unknown.

The extraction recovered at least 6 micrograms of total RNA per sample. The chain couples TRBV4-1 to TRBJ1-4; D is unresolved. The TCR was taken from a woman at least 80 years old in good health. The sample consisted of blood. The CDR3 sequence: CASSQLLGEKLFF. The CDR3, as DNA: TGCGCCAGCAGCCAACTACTGGGTGAAAAACTGTTTTTT.